This TCR beta chain stems from a study of blood T cell repertoires in COVID-19. Overall study context: Collection of acute and convalescent COVID-19 samples took place in the United States, Italy and Spain. The cDNA or gDNA used as material had been derived from T cells, B-cell-depleted T cells, or PBMCs.

Authors' processing steps: Reference gene primer amplification yielded estimated nucleated cell counts. TCRdb's copy holds only in-frame clones and misses some; the assay was immunoSEQ multiplex PCR. V and J calls and clone size follow that table, whereas D and trimming were derived from the DNA. This repertoire shows some 320,000 clones, approximately 89% found once; its top ten account for 6.9%. Germline-derived CDR1 and CDR2 are SGHTA and FQGTGA. V lost 8 bases and J lost 3, with 13 bases in between. The CDR3 consists of 14 residues. Sequencing was done on a sample of peripheral blood. This sequence originates from a woman aged 30 to 39 who had recovered from COVID-19. The V call is TRBV7-3, the J call TRBJ2-2, with D maybe TRBD1 (6 bases). The CDR3, as DNA: TGTGCCAGCTCGAACAGGGTCCACACCGGGGAGCTGTTTTTT. Protein sequence: CASSNRVHTGELFF. The variable domain in full, with the rest retrieved from reference TRBV7-3 and TRBJ2-2, is GAGVSQTPSNKVTEKGKYVELRCDPISGHTALYWYRQSLGQGPEFLIYFQGTGAADDSGLPNDRFFAVRPEGSVSTLKIQRTERGDSAVYLCASSNRVHTGELFFGEGSRLTVL.